The 31 T cell receptor beta chains in this list originate from one sample, sequenced in a study of shared T cell receptors in the human thymus. Profiling relied on immunoSEQ multiplex PCR, and the TCRdb table lists in-frame clones only, not all of them. Among about 400,000 clones, 95% were seen once, and the ten largest hold approximately 0.02%. Sequencing used thymocytes. These receptors were taken from a human donor.

V is TRBV27 and J is TRBJ2-5; TRBD1 is a possible D gene (5 bases). The germline V gene encodes CDR1 MNHEY and CDR2 SMNVEV (reference sequence). V was cut by 4 bases and J by 4 bases, with 22 bases left in between. CDR3 size: 17 residues. Here the CDR3 reads CASSSRPLQGPVETQYF. DNA of the CDR3: TGTGCCAGCAGTTCCAGGCCCCTTCAGGGTCCCGTAGAGACCCAGTACTTC.

The chain links TRBV5-4 to TRBJ1-6; 8 nucleotides agree with TRBD1. V was clipped by 0 bases and J by 8 bases; unmatched bases: 4. The CDR3 is 15 amino acids. Germline lookup yields CDR1 SGHNT and CDR2 YYREEE (reference sequence). The CDR3 loop reads CASSLGQGSDSPLHF. CDR3 nucleotides: TGTGCCAGCAGCTTGGGACAGGGGTCGGATTCACCCCTCCACTTT.

The V gene is TRBV19, the J gene TRBJ2-3; 8 bases match TRBD2. V shed 1 base and J 0 bases; nucleotides not matched to a gene: 3. There are 16 residues in the CDR3. CDR1 and CDR2 from the germline V gene are LNHDA and SQIVND (reference sequence). The CDR3 loop is CASSIGSGTSTDTQYF. The DNA of the CDR3 is TGTGCCAGTAGTATAGGTAGCGGGACTAGCACAGATACGCAGTATTTT.

The chain employs TRBV5-1 and TRBJ2-7; the match to TRBD2 covers 9 bases. V shed 3 bases and J 0 bases; nucleotides not matched to a gene: 7. The CDR3 length is 16 residues. Germline V lookup: CDR1 SGHRS, CDR2 YFSETQ. CDR3 region: CASSYAPSGTSYEQYF. The CDR3 coding sequence is TGCGCCAGCAGCTACGCCCCTAGCGGGACCTCCTACGAGCAGTACTTC. Using reference TRBV5-1 and TRBJ2-7 for the parts outside the CDR3, the full variable domain is KAGVTQTPRYLIKTRGQQVTLSCSPISGHRSVSWYQQTPGQGLQFLFEYFSETQRNKGNFPGRFSGRQFSNSRSEMNVSTLELGDSALYLCASSYAPSGTSYEQYFGPGTRLTVT.

This clone was detected only once. The DNA for the CDR3 is TGTGCCAGCAGTTTTAGTGGGACAGGGGGCTTAGATGGAAACACCATATATTTT. Its translation: CASSFSGTGGLDGNTIYF. The rearrangement links TRBV28 to TRBJ1-3; 12 nucleotides align to TRBD1. Germline CDR1 and CDR2: MDHEN and SYDVKM. The length of the CDR3 is 18 residues. J gave up 3 bases and V 3 bases, and 9 bases lay outside the gene matches.

The J gene is TRBJ2-7, the V gene TRBV7-8, with 7 bases aligning to TRBD2. This CDR3 region has 15 residues. Per the germline V gene, CDR1 is SGHVS and CDR2 is FQNEAQ. J was trimmed by 2 bases and V by 7 bases; bases with no gene match: 11. In DNA, the CDR3 is TGTGCCAGCACCTCGGGGGGAGCGGACACCTACGAGCAGTACTTC. This translates into CASTSGGADTYEQYF.

The genes are TRBV5-5 and TRBJ2-7; 7 nucleotides line up with TRBD2. The CDR3 runs 12 residues. Trimming removed 5 bases from V and 8 bases from J; junction bases left unmatched: 7. Germline V gene data show CDR1 as SGHKS and CDR2 as YYEKEE (reference sequence). CDR3 sequence reads: CASRDGREQQYF. The CDR3 bases are TGTGCCAGCAGGGATGGGCGGGAGCAGCAGTACTTC.

The chain employs TRBV28 and TRBJ1-5; D is ambiguous. CDR3 size: 12 residues. The germline V and J ends were trimmed by 3 bases and 9 bases, with 9 bases remaining between them. Germline CDR1 and CDR2: MDHEN and SYDVKM. This CDR3 reads CASSLSIPPQHF. As DNA, the CDR3 is TGTGCCAGCAGTTTGAGCATTCCGCCCCAGCATTTT. The entire variable domain, with the rest obtained from reference TRBV28 and TRBJ1-5, is as follows: DVKVTQSSRYLVKRTGEKVFLECVQDMDHENMFWYRQDPGLGLRLIYFSYDVKMKEKGDIPEGYSVSREKKERFSLILESASTNQTSMYLCASSLSIPPQHFGDGTRLSIL.

The genes are TRBV6-1 and TRBJ1-4, with a tentative D call TRBD1 (5 bases). The CDR3 is 13 amino acids. The germline V gene has CDR1 MNHNS and CDR2 SASEGT. The V end was cut by 11 bases, the J end by 7 bases, with 17 bases between. The CDR3 loop is CAGSRGVGEKLFF. The CDR3 DNA sequence: TGTGCCGGATCTCGGGGGGTCGGTGAAAAACTGTTTTTT.

This CDR3 is CASTLRRSNQPQHF. The CDR3 DNA sequence: TGTGCCAGCACCCTCCGGAGGAGCAATCAGCCCCAGCATTTT. V gene TRBV28 combines with J gene TRBJ1-5; D gene ambiguous. V was shortened by 7 bases and J by 1 base, with 11 bases between the two germline ends. This CDR3 has 14 amino acids. Germline CDR1 reads MDHEN; CDR2 reads SYDVKM.

CDR3 sequence reads: CASSGDRGDTEAFF. The CDR3 nucleotides are TGTGCCAGTAGCGGGGACAGGGGGGACACTGAAGCTTTCTTT. This chain connects TRBV19 to TRBJ1-1; 11 bases are a match to TRBD1. The CDR3 is 14 amino acids. V trimming: 6 bases; J trimming: 3 bases; junction bases outside the gene matches: 3. The germline V gene encodes CDR1 LNHDA and CDR2 SQIVND (reference sequence).

V gene TRBV25-1 combines with J gene TRBJ2-3; 7 bases match TRBD1. CDR3 size: 15 residues. Per germline, CDR1 MGHDK and CDR2 SYGVNS. The trim removed 3 bases at V and 5 bases at J, leaving 8 bases unmatched. CDR3 protein: CASSDKQPGGDTQYF. The CDR3 DNA sequence: TGTGCCAGCAGTGACAAACAACCAGGGGGAGATACGCAGTATTTT.

The chain combines TRBV5-1 with TRBJ1-2; a weak D match, TRBD1 (6 bases). V was trimmed by 0 bases and J by 8 bases, leaving 11 bases between them. The CDR3 length is 13 residues. Germline CDR1 reads SGHRS; CDR2 reads YFSETQ. The CDR3 DNA reads as TGCGCCAGCAGCTTGGAGGGGGAGAGCGGCTACACCTTC. The encoded protein is CASSLEGESGYTF.

This rearrangement joins TRBV18 to TRBJ2-3, with TRBD2 as a possible D gene (5 bases). The CDR3 contains 16 residues. Deletions cut 3 bases from V and 4 bases from J, with 17 bases between. The germline gives CDR1 KGHSH, CDR2 LQKENI. CDR3 sequence (DNA): TGTGCCAGCTCACCGCTCCAACCTTCGGAGGCAGATACGCAGTATTTT. Translation gives CASSPLQPSEADTQYF.

The rearrangement joins TRBV11-2 to TRBJ2-7; a weak D match, TRBD1 (7 bases). Germline CDR1 SGHAT, CDR2 FQNNGV. V was shortened by 7 bases and J by 0 bases, with 28 bases between the two germline ends. CDR3 length: 19 amino acids. The chain's CDR3 is CASIASGPRRGQRSYEQYF. In DNA, the CDR3 is TGTGCCAGCATCGCGTCTGGGCCCAGGAGGGGACAGCGCTCCTACGAGCAGTACTTC.

The chain uses TRBV18 and TRBJ2-2; D might be TRBD1 (6 bases). Per the germline V gene, CDR1 is KGHSH and CDR2 is LQKENI. V shed 0 bases and J shed 7 bases, with 12 bases lying between them. The CDR3 runs to 15 residues. The CDR3 protein is CASSPPPPDSGELFF. The DNA for the CDR3 is TGTGCCAGCTCACCACCACCACCGGACAGCGGGGAGCTGTTTTTT.

The V and J genes are TRBV10-3 and TRBJ2-7; D gene ambiguous. Germline lookup yields CDR1 ENHRY and CDR2 SYGVKD. The CDR3 sequence is 11 residues long. With 11 bases removed from V and 6 bases from J, the gap between germline ends came to 14 bases. In DNA, the CDR3 is TGTGCCTCGCAATTTGACGCCGAGCAGTACTTC. Translated, it gives CASQFDAEQYF.

The chain is built from TRBV7-6 and TRBJ2-2; 8 bases agree with TRBD1. Germline V gene sequence: CDR1 SGHVS, CDR2 FNYEAQ. The CDR3 extends over 17 amino acids. V gave up 5 bases and J gave up 1 base; unmatched junction bases: 9. CDR3 residues: CASSPAGGTGNTGELFF. DNA for the CDR3: TGTGCCAGCAGCCCCGCGGGTGGGACAGGGAACACCGGGGAGCTGTTTTTT. Filled out from reference TRBV7-6 and TRBJ2-2, the complete variable domain reads GAGVSQSPRYKVTKRGQDVALRCDPISGHVSLYWYRQALGQGPEFLTYFNYEAQQDKSGLPNDRFSAERPEGSISTLTIQRTEQRDSAMYRCASSPAGGTGNTGELFFGEGSRLTVL.

This clone appeared a single time. This sequence joins TRBV7-8 and TRBJ2-5; 9 bases agree with TRBD2. This CDR3 has 16 amino acids. Unmatched junction bases numbered 11, after V lost 5 bases and J lost 4 bases. The germline V gene encodes CDR1 SGHVS and CDR2 FQNEAQ. The CDR3 bases are TGTGCCAGCAGCCTGGGCCAGCGGGAGGTAGGAGAGACCCAGTACTTC. Its protein is CASSLGQREVGETQYF.

The V and J genes are TRBV7-9 and TRBJ2-1; TRBD2 might be the D (6 bases). The CDR3 length is 15 residues. Germline-derived CDR1 and CDR2 are SEHNR and FQNEAQ (reference sequence). With 6 bases removed from V and 2 bases from J, the gap between germline ends came to 14 bases. The CDR3 spells CASSGGTLTYNEQFF. The CDR3 bases are TGTGCCAGCAGTGGCGGGACTCTCACCTACAATGAGCAGTTCTTC.

The chain couples TRBV18 to TRBJ2-7; D is undetermined. Looked up from germline, CDR1 is KGHSH and CDR2 is LQKENI. V lost 3 bases, J lost 0 bases, and 12 bases lay in between. This CDR3 has 15 amino acids. The DNA of the CDR3 is TGTGCCAGCTCACCGGTAACACATTACTCCTACGAGCAGTACTTC. As protein: CASSPVTHYSYEQYF.

The J gene is TRBJ2-1, the V gene TRBV7-2, with 10 bases that match TRBD1. V shed 4 bases and J 6 bases; nucleotides not matched to a gene: 6. The CDR3 spans 15 residues. Per germline, CDR1 SGHTA and CDR2 FQGNSA. CDR3: CASSYRDRGFNEQFF. The CDR3 DNA follows: TGTGCCAGCAGCTACCGGGACAGGGGTTTCAATGAGCAGTTCTTC.

This chain uses TRBV27 with TRBJ2-7, with a weak D call TRBD1 (6 bases). Germline CDR1 and CDR2: MNHEY and SMNVEV (reference sequence). The CDR3 is made up of 15 amino acids. Between the trimmed V and J ends, which lost 5 bases and 2 bases, there was a span of 16 bases. CDR3 region: CASSPNREPTYEQYF. In nucleotides, the CDR3 is TGTGCCAGCAGTCCCAACAGGGAACCCACCTACGAGCAGTACTTC.

This chain links TRBV28 with TRBJ2-4, with 7 bases aligning to TRBD1. J lost 7 bases, V lost 5 bases, and 17 bases had no gene match. Germline CDR1 is MDHEN and CDR2 is SYDVKM. The CDR3 sequence is 17 residues long. CDR3 region: CASSPAKDRRSANIQYF. The CDR3 nucleotides are TGTGCCAGCAGTCCGGCCAAGGACAGGAGGTCCGCGAACATTCAGTACTTC.

The V and J genes are TRBV19 and TRBJ1-2; the D gene is possibly TRBD1 (6 bases). The CDR3 is made up of 16 amino acids. Germline-derived CDR1 and CDR2 are LNHDA and SQIVND (reference sequence). Trimming left V 1 base short and J 0 bases short, with 12 bases between. The CDR3 DNA reads as TGTGCCAGTAGTATAGTCCCGGGACACACTAACTATGGCTACACCTTC. This sequence encodes CASSIVPGHTNYGYTF.

A word on this clone: Other nucleotide sequences from this sample produce the same CDR3. The rearrangement uses TRBV6-5 and TRBJ1-3; TRBD1 is a possible D gene (6 bases). This CDR3 has 15 amino acids. The germline V gene has CDR1 MNHEY and CDR2 SVGAGI. With 2 bases removed from V and 2 bases from J, the gap between germline ends came to 10 bases. CDR3 in amino acids: CASSYRGTPGNTIYF. In DNA form, the CDR3 reads TGTGCCAGCAGTTACAGGGGGACTCCTGGAAACACCATATATTTT.

This chain joins TRBV4-2 and TRBJ2-3, with D tentatively TRBD2 (6 bases). This CDR3 has 14 amino acids. The V gene lost 7 bases and the J gene lost 6 bases, with 17 bases spanning the gap. Germline lookup yields CDR1 LGHNA and CDR2 YNFKEQ. This CDR3 is CASTSPGSGDTQYF. Here the CDR3 DNA reads TGTGCCAGCACCTCTCCCGGGAGTGGGGATACGCAGTATTTT.

This chain connects TRBV10-3 to TRBJ2-5; 10 bases agree with TRBD2. Trimming removed 2 bases from V and 5 bases from J; junction bases left unmatched: 5. There are 15 residues in the CDR3. The germline V gene has CDR1 ENHRY and CDR2 SYGVKD. CDR3 sequence (DNA): TGTGCCATCAGTGAGACTAGCGGGGAGAGGGAGACCCAGTACTTC. Protein: CAISETSGERETQYF.

V is TRBV10-3 and J is TRBJ2-5; TRBD2 matches 8 bases. Germline V lookup: CDR1 ENHRY, CDR2 SYGVKD. V was pared by 4 bases and J by 3 bases, with 7 bases of the junction left unmatched. CDR3 length: 15 amino acids. The CDR3 nucleotides read TGTGCCATCAGTGTGGAGACTAGCGACAAAGAGACCCAGTACTTC. It specifies CAISVETSDKETQYF.

DNA of the CDR3: TGTGCTTGGGGGCGGAGGACGGCGATCTACGCTGGCTACACCTTC. Amino acid sequence: CAWGRRTAIYAGYTF. The V call is TRBV28, the J call TRBJ1-2; a weak D match, TRBD1 (6 bases). Germline-derived CDR1 and CDR2 are MDHEN and SYDVKM. The CDR3 has 15 amino acids.

The CDR3 DNA reads as TGTGCCAGCAGCCAAGCGCGGACAGGAGTGATCCACGAGCAGTACTTC. As protein: CASSQARTGVIHEQYF. The rearrangement joins TRBV4-2 to TRBJ2-7, with TRBD1 identical over 7 bases. The CDR3 is 16 amino acids. Germline-derived CDR1 and CDR2 are LGHNA and YNFKEQ. After removal of 1 base from V and 5 bases from J, the junction contained 11 bases not matched to a gene.